This T cell receptor (beta chain) was sequenced for a study of T-cell memory formation after mild COVID-19. There are a few counts of this clonotype. Its cognate antigen is unknown. V was clipped by 3 bases and J by 1 base, with 10 bases between them. The CDR3 sequence is 15 residues long. The authors produced TCR alpha and TCR beta cDNA libraries with sample barcodes and UMIs by 5'RACE using constant-segment primers. TCRdb reanalysed the 5' RACE reads using MiXCR and keeps one entry per CDR3 protein. The table has about 440,000 distinct CDR3 sequences, 20% seen once. Study-wide results and caveats: While clones contracting from day 15 to 85 were balanced between CD4 and CD8, later expanders leaned CD4+. A subset of responding clones appeared in pre-infection memory, suggesting cross-reactive memory joined. CD4+ clones that contracted lay mainly in CM and EM; CD8+ ones lay in EMRA.

What was sequenced was PBMCs or a T cell subset sorted from them (not recorded which). The TCR was taken from an adult woman who had mild COVID-19 (a few samples of this study predate the infection). Cell type and time point are not known. The chain carries TRBV12-3 or TRBV12-4 and TRBJ2-1; a weak D match, TRBD2 (6 bases). The DNA for the CDR3 is TGTGCCAGCAGTTTCGGGGGACGGTCCTACAATGAGCAGTTCTTC. Translating gives CASSFGGRSYNEQFF.